The TCR beta chain under discussion was sequenced for a study of OX40 agonist ivuxolimab in advanced cancers. Method: immunoSEQ multiplex PCR; TCRdb's copy keeps in-frame clones and lacks some. The sample consists of 25,000 to 30,000 clones, just over 90% of them appearing once. Individuals having autoimmune disease history or systemic immunosuppression were not enrolled. Study results and caveats: Partial responders at 0.1-3.0 mg/kg had among the lowest clonal expansion.

CDR3 size: 14 residues. CDR1 SSHAT and CDR2 FNYEAQ come from the germline V gene (reference sequence). V dropped 1 base and J dropped 1 base, with 8 bases sitting between them. Turning to this clone: What it binds is not known.

This TCR came from an adult with an advanced solid tumor such as melanoma, head and neck, liver or kidney cancer. The sequencing used CD4+ or CD8+ T cells sorted from blood, collected in a trial of the OX40 agonist ivuxolimab. The chain employs TRBV7-7 and TRBJ2-7, with D perhaps matching TRBD1 (5 bases). Written as DNA, the CDR3 is TGTGCCAGCAGCTTAGGTACAGGATCCTACGAGCAGTACTTC. Its translation: CASSLGTGSYEQYF.